This TCR beta chain was identified in a study of blood T cell repertoires in COVID-19. Study-wide context: Samples representing acute and convalescent COVID-19 were sourced from the United States, Italy and Spain. PBMCs, B-cell-depleted T cells, or T cells were the source of the cDNA or gDNA that made up the material.

Per the authors' pipeline: Counts of nucleated cells, estimated from reference gene primer amplification, were obtained. The table came from immunoSEQ multiplex PCR; TCRdb's copy has only in-frame clones and leaves some out. That table gives V, J and clone size, and the DNA gave D and trimming. The table has a few hundred thousand clones, around 82% seen once. This clone appeared a single time. From germline, CDR1 is LNHNV and CDR2 YYDKDF (reference sequence). The CDR3 has 16 amino acids. The ends lost 1 base at V and 6 bases at J; junction bases unmatched: 8. This sequence was found in a person aged 65 to 79 with COVID-19, enrolled during active disease. This chain joins TRBV15 and TRBJ1-5, with TRBD1 matching 8 bases. Sequencing was carried out using peripheral blood. The CDR3 bases are TGTGCCACCAGCAGAGGGGAGACAGGGGTGGTTCAGCCCCAGCATTTT. Translated, it gives CATSRGETGVVQPQHF.